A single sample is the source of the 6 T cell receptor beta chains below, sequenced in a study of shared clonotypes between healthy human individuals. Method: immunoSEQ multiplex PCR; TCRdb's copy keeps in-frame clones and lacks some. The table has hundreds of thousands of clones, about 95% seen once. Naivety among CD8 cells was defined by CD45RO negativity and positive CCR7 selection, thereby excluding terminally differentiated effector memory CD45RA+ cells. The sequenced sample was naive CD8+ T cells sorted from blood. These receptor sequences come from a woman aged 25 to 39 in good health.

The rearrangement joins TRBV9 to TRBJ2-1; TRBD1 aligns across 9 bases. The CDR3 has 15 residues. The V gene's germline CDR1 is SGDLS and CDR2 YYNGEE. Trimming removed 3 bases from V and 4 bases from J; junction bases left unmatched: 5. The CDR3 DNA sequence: TGTGCCAGCAGCGCCGAGGGGACAGGGTACAATGAGCAGTTCTTC. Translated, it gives CASSAEGTGYNEQFF. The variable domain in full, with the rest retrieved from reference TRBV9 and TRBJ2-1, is DSGVTQTPKHLITATGQRVTLRCSPRSGDLSVYWYQQSLDQGLQFLIQYYNGEERAKGNILERFSAQQFPDLHSELNLSSLELGDSALYFCASSAEGTGYNEQFFGPGTRLTVL.

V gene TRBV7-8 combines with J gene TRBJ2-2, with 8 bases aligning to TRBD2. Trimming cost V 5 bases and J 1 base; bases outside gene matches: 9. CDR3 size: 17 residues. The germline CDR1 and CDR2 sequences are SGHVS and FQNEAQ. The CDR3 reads CASSLISGDLNTGELFF. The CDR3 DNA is TGTGCCAGCAGCCTGATTAGCGGGGACCTGAACACCGGGGAGCTGTTTTTT.

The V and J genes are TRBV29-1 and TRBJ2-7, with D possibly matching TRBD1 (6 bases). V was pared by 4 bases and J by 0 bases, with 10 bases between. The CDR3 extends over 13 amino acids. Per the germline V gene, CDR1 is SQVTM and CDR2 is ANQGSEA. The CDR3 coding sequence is TGCAGCGTTGTGGCAGGGGTCTCCTACGAGCAGTACTTC. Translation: CSVVAGVSYEQYF.

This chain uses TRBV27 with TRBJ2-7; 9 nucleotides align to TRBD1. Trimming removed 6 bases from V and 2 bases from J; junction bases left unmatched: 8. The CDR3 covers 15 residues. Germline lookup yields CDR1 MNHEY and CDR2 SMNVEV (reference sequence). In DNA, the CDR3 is TGTGCCAGCAGAAAGACCGGGACAGGGACCTACGAGCAGTACTTC. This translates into CASRKTGTGTYEQYF.

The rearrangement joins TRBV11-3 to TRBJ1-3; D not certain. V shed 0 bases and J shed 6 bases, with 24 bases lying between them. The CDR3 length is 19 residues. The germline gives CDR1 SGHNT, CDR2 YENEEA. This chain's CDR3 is CASSLDSRAEDEEENTIYF. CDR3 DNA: TGTGCCAGCAGCTTAGATTCGCGGGCAGAGGATGAAGAGGAAAACACCATATATTTT.

This CDR3 is CASSSVMNTEAFF. The CDR3 bases are TGTGCCAGCTCATCCGTTATGAACACTGAAGCTTTCTTT. This chain joins TRBV6-1 and TRBJ1-1; no definite D call. V shed 8 bases and J shed 0 bases, with 10 bases lying between them. This CDR3 is 13 amino acids long. Germline V gene lookup returns CDR1 MNHNS and CDR2 SASEGT.